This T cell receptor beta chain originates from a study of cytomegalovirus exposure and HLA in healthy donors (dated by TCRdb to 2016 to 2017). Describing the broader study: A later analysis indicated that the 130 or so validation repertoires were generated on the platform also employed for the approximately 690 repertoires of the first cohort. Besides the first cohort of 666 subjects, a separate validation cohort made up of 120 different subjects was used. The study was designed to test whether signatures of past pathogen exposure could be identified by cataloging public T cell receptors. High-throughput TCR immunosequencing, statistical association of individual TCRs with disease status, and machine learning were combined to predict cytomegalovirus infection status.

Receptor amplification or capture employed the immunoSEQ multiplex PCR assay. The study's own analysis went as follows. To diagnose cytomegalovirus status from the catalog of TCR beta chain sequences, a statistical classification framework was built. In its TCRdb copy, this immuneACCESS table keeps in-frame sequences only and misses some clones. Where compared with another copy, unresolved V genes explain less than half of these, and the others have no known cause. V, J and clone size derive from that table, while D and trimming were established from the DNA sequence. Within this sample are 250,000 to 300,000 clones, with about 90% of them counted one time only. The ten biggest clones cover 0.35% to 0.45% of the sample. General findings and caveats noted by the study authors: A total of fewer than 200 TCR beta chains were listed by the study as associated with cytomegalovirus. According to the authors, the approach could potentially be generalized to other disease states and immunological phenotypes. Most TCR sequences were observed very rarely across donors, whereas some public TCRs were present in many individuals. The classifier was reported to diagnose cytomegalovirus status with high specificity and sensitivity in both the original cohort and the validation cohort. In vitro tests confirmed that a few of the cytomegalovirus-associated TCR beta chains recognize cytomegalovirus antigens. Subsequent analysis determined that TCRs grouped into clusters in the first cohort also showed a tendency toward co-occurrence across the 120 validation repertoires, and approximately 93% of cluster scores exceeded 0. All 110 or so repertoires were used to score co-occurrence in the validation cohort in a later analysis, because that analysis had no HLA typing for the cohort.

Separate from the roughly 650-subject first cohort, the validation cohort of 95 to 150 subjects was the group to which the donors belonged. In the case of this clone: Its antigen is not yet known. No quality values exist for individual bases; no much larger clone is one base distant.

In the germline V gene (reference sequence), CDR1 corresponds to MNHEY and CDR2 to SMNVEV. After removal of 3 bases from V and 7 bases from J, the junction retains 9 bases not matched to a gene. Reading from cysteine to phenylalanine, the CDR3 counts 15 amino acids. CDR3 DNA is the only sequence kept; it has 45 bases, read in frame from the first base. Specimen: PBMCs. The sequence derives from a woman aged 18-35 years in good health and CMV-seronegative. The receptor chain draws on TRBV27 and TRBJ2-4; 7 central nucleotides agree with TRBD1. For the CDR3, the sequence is CASSLMTGMQNIQYF. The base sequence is TGTGCCAGCAGTTTGATGACAGGGATGCAGAACATTCAGTACTTC.